The T cell receptor beta chain described here comes from a study of blood T cell repertoires in COVID-19. Study-level background: Samples came from the United States, Italy and Spain, spanning acute and convalescent COVID-19. Nucleic acid was either cDNA or gDNA, and it came from T cells, B-cell-depleted T cells, or PBMCs.

As originally analysed: The authors estimated nucleated cell counts from reference gene primer amplification. TCRdb's copy holds only in-frame clones and misses some; the assay was immunoSEQ multiplex PCR. D and trimming come from the DNA, and the V and J calls and clone size come from that table. The sample carries about 170,000 clones, about four fifths recorded once. The CDR3 sequence is 13 residues long. Germline values: CDR1 KGHSH, CDR2 LQKENI. Between the trimmed V and J ends, which lost 6 bases and 1 base, there was a span of 6 bases. V and J are TRBV18 and TRBJ2-2; D uncertain. Sequenced: peripheral blood. The origin of this receptor is a woman older than 75 with active or convalescent COVID-19. The CDR3 nucleotides are TGTGCCAGCTCCCCCAAGAACACCGGGGAGCTGTTTTTT. Protein: CASSPKNTGELFF.